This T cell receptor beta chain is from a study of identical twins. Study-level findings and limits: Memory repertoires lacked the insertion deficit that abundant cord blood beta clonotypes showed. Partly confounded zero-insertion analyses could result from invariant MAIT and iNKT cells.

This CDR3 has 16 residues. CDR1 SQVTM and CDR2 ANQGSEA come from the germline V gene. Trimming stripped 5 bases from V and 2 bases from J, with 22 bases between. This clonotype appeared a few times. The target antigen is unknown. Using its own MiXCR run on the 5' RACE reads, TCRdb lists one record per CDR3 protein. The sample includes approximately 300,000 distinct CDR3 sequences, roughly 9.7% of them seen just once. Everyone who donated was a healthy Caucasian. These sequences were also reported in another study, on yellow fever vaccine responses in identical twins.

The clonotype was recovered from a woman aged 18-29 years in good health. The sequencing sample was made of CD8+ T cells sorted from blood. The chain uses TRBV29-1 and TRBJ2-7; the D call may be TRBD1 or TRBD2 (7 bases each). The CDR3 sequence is CSVREGMAGGAYEQYF. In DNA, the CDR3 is TGCAGCGTTCGAGAGGGGATGGCAGGGGGGGCCTACGAGCAGTACTTC.